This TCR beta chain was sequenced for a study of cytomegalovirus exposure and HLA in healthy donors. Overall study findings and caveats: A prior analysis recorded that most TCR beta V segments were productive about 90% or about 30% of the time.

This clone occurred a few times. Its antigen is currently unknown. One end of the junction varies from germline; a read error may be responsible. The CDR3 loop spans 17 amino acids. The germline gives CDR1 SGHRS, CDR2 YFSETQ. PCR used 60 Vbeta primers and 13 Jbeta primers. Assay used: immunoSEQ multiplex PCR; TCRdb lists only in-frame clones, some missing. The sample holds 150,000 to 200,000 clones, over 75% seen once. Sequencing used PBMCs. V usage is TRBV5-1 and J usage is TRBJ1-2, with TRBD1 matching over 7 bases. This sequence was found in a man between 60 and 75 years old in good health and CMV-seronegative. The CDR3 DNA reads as TGCGCCAGCAGATCCCCCCCGGGACAGAGAACTAACTATGGCTACCCCTTC. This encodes CASRSPPGQRTNYGYPF.